The 7 T cell receptor beta chains below all came from one sample that was sequenced in a study of cytomegalovirus exposure and HLA in healthy donors. The table came from immunoSEQ multiplex PCR; TCRdb's copy has only in-frame clones and leaves some out. Of fewer than 150,000 clones in the sample, roughly 88% are singletons; the top ten hold around 8%. What was sequenced was PBMCs. The receptors derive from a woman younger than 35 in good health and CMV-seropositive.

The rearrangement joins TRBV29-1 to TRBJ1-1; TRBD1 matches 10 bases. The CDR3 contains 14 residues. Germline V lookup: CDR1 SQVTM, CDR2 ANQGSEA. Losses at the gene ends were 6 bases for V and 1 base for J; bases not matched to a gene: 5. The CDR3 spells CSVAGTGANTEAFF. The DNA of the CDR3 is TGCAGCGTAGCAGGGACAGGGGCGAACACTGAAGCTTTCTTT.

V usage is TRBV5-6 and J usage is TRBJ1-2, with a weak D call TRBD1 (6 bases). Between the trimmed V and J ends, which lost 4 bases and 3 bases, there was a span of 10 bases. The germline V gene has CDR1 SGHDT and CDR2 YYEEEE. The CDR3 spans 13 residues. DNA for the CDR3: TGTGCCAGCAGCACCGGGACACACTATGGCTACACCTTC. It is translated as CASSTGTHYGYTF.

The chain couples TRBV27 to TRBJ2-1; 7 bases are shared with TRBD1. This CDR3 comprises 15 residues. CDR1 and CDR2 (germline): MNHEY, SMNVEV (reference sequence). The V and J ends lost 1 base and 6 bases, in that order; junction bases with no gene match: 6. In nucleotides, the CDR3 is TGTGCCAGCAGTTTATTCGGGGCAGGGGGCAATGAGCAGTTCTTC. This translates into CASSLFGAGGNEQFF.

This clone was counted between two and nine times. The chain is built from TRBV2 and TRBJ2-2; the D gene is possibly TRBD1 (5 bases). The CDR3 is 13 residues long. Trimming stripped 7 bases from V and 7 bases from J, with 13 bases between. CDR1 and CDR2 (germline): SNHLY, FYNNEI. In DNA, the CDR3 is TGTGCCAGCATAGGGGCAAGTGGCGGGGAGCTGTTTTTT. Translation gives CASIGASGGELFF.

V usage is TRBV12-5 and J usage is TRBJ2-1; TRBD2 aligns across 15 bases. CDR3 length: 17 amino acids. The trim removed 5 bases at V and 6 bases at J, leaving 8 bases unmatched. Germline CDR1 and CDR2: LGHNT and FRNRAP. CDR3 loop: CASGPGTSGGRVNEQFF. The CDR3 DNA reads TGTGCTAGTGGTCCCGGGACTAGCGGGGGGCGAGTCAATGAGCAGTTCTTC.

Only one count was recorded for this clone. This chain uses TRBV5-1 with TRBJ1-5; the match to TRBD1 covers 7 bases. The V gene's germline CDR1 is SGHRS and CDR2 YFSETQ. V lost 0 bases to trimming and J lost 3 bases; unmatched junction nucleotides: 3. This CDR3 comprises 15 residues. CDR3 nucleotide sequence: TGCGCCAGCAGCTTGGACAGGGGAGTCAATCAGCCCCAGCATTTT. Translated, it gives CASSLDRGVNQPQHF. The full variable domain, in which reference TRBV5-1 and TRBJ1-5 provide the parts outside the CDR3, is KAGVTQTPRYLIKTRGQQVTLSCSPISGHRSVSWYQQTPGQGLQFLFEYFSETQRNKGNFPGRFSGRQFSNSRSEMNVSTLELGDSALYLCASSLDRGVNQPQHFGDGTRLSIL.

The chain uses TRBV18 and TRBJ1-5; 7 nucleotides match TRBD1. The CDR3 is made up of 13 amino acids. V lost 4 bases, J lost 4 bases, and 1 base stayed unmatched. Germline-derived CDR1 and CDR2 are KGHSH and LQKENI. In DNA, the CDR3 is TGTGCCAGCTCACTGGACAGGAATCAGCCCCAGCATTTT. Translating gives CASSLDRNQPQHF.